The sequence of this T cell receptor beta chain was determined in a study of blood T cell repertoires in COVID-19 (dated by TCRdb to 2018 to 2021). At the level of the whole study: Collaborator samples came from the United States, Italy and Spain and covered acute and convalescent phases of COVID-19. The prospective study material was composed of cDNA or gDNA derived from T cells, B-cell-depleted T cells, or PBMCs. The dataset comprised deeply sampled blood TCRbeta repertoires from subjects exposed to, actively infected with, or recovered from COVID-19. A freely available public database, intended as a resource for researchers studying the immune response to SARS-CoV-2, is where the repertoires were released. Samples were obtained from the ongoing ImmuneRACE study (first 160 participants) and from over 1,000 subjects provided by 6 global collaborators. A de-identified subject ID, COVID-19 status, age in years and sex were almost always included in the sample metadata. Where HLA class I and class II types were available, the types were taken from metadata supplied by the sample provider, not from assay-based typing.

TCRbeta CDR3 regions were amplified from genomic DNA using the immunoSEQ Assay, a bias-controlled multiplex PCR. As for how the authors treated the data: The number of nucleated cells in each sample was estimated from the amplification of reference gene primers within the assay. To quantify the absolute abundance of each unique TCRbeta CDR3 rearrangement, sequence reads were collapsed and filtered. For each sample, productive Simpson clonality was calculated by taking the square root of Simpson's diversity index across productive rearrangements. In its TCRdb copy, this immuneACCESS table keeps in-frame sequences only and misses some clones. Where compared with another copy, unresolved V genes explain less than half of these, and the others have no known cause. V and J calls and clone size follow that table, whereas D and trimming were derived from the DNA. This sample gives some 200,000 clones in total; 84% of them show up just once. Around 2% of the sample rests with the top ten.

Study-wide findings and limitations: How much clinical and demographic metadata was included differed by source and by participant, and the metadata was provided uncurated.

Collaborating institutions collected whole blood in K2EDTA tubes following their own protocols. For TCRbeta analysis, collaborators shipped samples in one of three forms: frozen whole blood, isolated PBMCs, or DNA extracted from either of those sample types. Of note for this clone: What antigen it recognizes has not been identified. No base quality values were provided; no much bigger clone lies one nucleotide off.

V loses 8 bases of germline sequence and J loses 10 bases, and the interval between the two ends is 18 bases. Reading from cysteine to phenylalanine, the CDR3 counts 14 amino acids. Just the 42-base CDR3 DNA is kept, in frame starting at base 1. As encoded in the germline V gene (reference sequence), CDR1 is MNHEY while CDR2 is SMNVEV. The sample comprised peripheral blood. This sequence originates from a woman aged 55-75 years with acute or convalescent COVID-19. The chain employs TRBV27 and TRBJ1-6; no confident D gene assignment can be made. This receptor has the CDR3 CASRSAEGYSPLHF. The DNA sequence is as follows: TGTGCCAGCCGCTCGGCGGAGGGCTACTCACCCCTCCACTTT.